Below are 15 T cell receptor beta chains sequenced from a single sample in a study of shared clonotypes between healthy human individuals. TCRdb's copy holds only in-frame clones and misses some; the assay was immunoSEQ multiplex PCR. This table has some 1 million clones, under 80% appearing once. Sequencing input: memory CD4+ T cells sorted from blood. The subset: CD45RA-negative fraction. The receptors were gathered from a man between 18 and 35 years old in good health.

The chain carries TRBV6-1 and TRBJ2-7; no clear D. V was pared by 7 bases and J by 2 bases, with 12 bases between. The CDR3 consists of 13 residues. Germline V gene sequence: CDR1 MNHNS, CDR2 SASEGT. The CDR3 DNA follows: TGTGCCAGCACCGAGCACGGAACCTACGAGCAGTACTTC. It translates to CASTEHGTYEQYF.

The chain combines TRBV6-1 with TRBJ2-7, with D unclear. V shed 4 bases and J shed 2 bases, with 24 bases lying between them. The V gene's germline CDR1 is MNHNS and CDR2 SASEGT. The CDR3 totals 18 residues. This chain's CDR3 is CASSAEFPSRSQPYEQYF. The CDR3 coding sequence is TGTGCCAGCAGTGCGGAATTCCCCTCCCGATCGCAACCCTACGAGCAGTACTTC.

This clone appeared once. The identical CDR3 is also encoded by other nucleotide sequences in the sample. The chain has TRBV11-3 and TRBJ2-5, with D uncertain. Trimming cost V 1 base and J 2 bases, with 5 bases left between them. The CDR3 covers 13 residues. Germline assignment: CDR1 SGHNT and CDR2 YENEEA. The CDR3 is CASSLGIQETQYF. The CDR3 DNA follows: TGTGCCAGCAGCTTAGGGATTCAAGAGACCCAGTACTTC.

Of note for this clone: A much larger clone lies a single base off, so this may be a read error. The chain joins TRBV7-9 to TRBJ2-3; D is uncertain. Trimming pared 4 bases from V and 2 bases from J, leaving 1 base between. Germline lookup yields CDR1 SEHNR and CDR2 FQNEAQ (reference sequence). The CDR3 is 11 amino acids. The CDR3 spells CASSYTDTQYF. Here the CDR3 DNA reads TGTGCCAGCAGCTACACAGATACGCAGTATTTT. The whole variable domain, remainder taken from reference TRBV7-9 and TRBJ2-3, is DTGVSQNPRHKITKRGQNVTFRCDPISEHNRLYWYRQTLGQGPEFLTYFQNEAQLEKSRLLSDRFSAERPKGSFSTLEIQRTEQGDSAMYLCASSYTDTQYFGPGTRLTVL.

This chain joins TRBV19 and TRBJ2-6; D is undetermined. CDR1 and CDR2 (germline): LNHDA, SQIVND (reference sequence). The CDR3 length is 16 residues. With 3 bases removed from V and 0 bases from J, the gap between germline ends came to 9 bases. CDR3 sequence reads: CASSMGSVSGANVLTF. The DNA of the CDR3 is TGTGCCAGTAGTATGGGTTCAGTCTCTGGGGCCAACGTCCTGACTTTC.

This clone appeared a few times. The rearrangement links TRBV2 to TRBJ1-5, with 7 bases aligning to TRBD1. CDR1 SNHLY and CDR2 FYNNEI come from the germline V gene. This CDR3 contains 14 residues. Losses at the gene ends were 6 bases for V and 11 bases for J; bases not matched to a gene: 13. This CDR3 is CASRDRTGVASQHF. In DNA form, the CDR3 reads TGTGCCAGCAGGGACAGGACAGGTGTGGCTTCCCAGCATTTT.

The rearrangement links TRBV19 to TRBJ2-7; perhaps TRBD2 as D (6 bases). The V gene lost 6 bases and the J gene lost 3 bases, with 18 bases spanning the gap. This CDR3 is built from 15 residues. Germline V gene sequence: CDR1 LNHDA, CDR2 SQIVND (reference sequence). CDR3 amino acids: CASRNYRDSGYEQYF. Written as DNA, the CDR3 is TGTGCCAGTAGAAATTACCGGGACTCTGGCTACGAGCAGTACTTC.

V and J are TRBV2 and TRBJ2-6; D is unresolved. CDR1 SNHLY and CDR2 FYNNEI come from the germline V gene. V was shortened by 6 bases and J by 0 bases, with 9 bases between the two germline ends. CDR3 length: 15 amino acids. CDR3 sequence: CASRGSDSGANVLTF. DNA for the CDR3: TGTGCCAGCAGGGGCTCGGACTCTGGGGCCAACGTCCTGACTTTC.

The chain carries TRBV7-2 and TRBJ2-3, with no clear D. V lost 1 base and J 5 bases, leaving 7 bases between the germline ends. The CDR3 consists of 13 residues. CDR1 is SGHTA, CDR2 FQGNSA, per germline. CDR3 bases: TGTGCCAGCAGCTTAGTATGGAAAGATACGCAGTATTTT. Amino acid sequence: CASSLVWKDTQYF.

This clone occurred a few times. This specimen includes other DNA sequences encoding the same CDR3. The chain employs TRBV20-1 and TRBJ1-1, with D unresolved. The V and J ends lost 5 bases and 5 bases respectively, with 3 bases between them. The CDR3 spans 9 residues. Germline values: CDR1 DFQATT, CDR2 SNEGSKA (reference sequence). The CDR3, as DNA: TGCAGTGCTGGTACTGAAGCTTTCTTT. This codes for CSAGTEAFF.

This clone was recorded only once. Written as DNA, the CDR3 is TGTGCCAGCAGTTTCGGGACAGGGACTGAAGCTTTCTTT. It specifies CASSFGTGTEAFF. The chain is built from TRBV27 and TRBJ1-1, with 9 nucleotides matching TRBD1. V lost 3 bases to trimming and J lost 5 bases; unmatched junction nucleotides: 1. CDR3 length equals 13 residues. Germline V lookup: CDR1 MNHEY, CDR2 SMNVEV (reference sequence).

The chain joins TRBV5-1 to TRBJ2-2, with 15 bases fitting TRBD2. The CDR3 has 17 residues. With 4 bases clipped from V and 4 bases from J, the junction kept 5 bases outside the gene matches. Germline CDR1 SGHRS, CDR2 YFSETQ. CDR3 coding DNA: TGCGCCAGCAGCACCCTGGGACTAGCGGGGGGCACCGGGGAGCTGTTTTTT. Translation gives CASSTLGLAGGTGELFF.

Concerning this clone itself: Within the sample, other DNA sequences also encode this same CDR3. CDR3 residues: CASSESHYGYTF. Written as DNA, the CDR3 is TGTGCCAGCAGTGAATCCCACTATGGCTACACCTTC. V is TRBV2 and J is TRBJ1-2, with D unclear. Per the germline V gene, CDR1 is SNHLY and CDR2 is FYNNEI. The CDR3 totals 12 residues. Trimming took off 2 bases at V and 3 bases at J, with 4 bases between the two ends.

The CDR3 is CASSASNVLTF. The CDR3 DNA follows: TGTGCCAGCAGCGCCAGCAACGTCCTGACTTTC. The chain links TRBV5-6 to TRBJ2-6; D not resolved. The CDR3 is 11 amino acids. The V end lost 4 bases, the J end lost 9 bases, and 5 bases lay between the germline ends. Germline V lookup: CDR1 SGHDT, CDR2 YYEEEE. The full variable domain, its missing parts supplied by reference TRBV5-6 and TRBJ2-6, is DAGVTQSPTHLIKTRGQQVTLRCSPKSGHDTVSWYQQALGQGPQFIFQYYEEEERQRGNFPDRFSGHQFPNYSSELNVNALLLGDSALYLCASSASNVLTFGAGSRLTVL.

V gene TRBV6-5 combines with J gene TRBJ1-1; the D gene is possibly TRBD1 (5 bases). The CDR3 covers 14 residues. Trimming cost V 6 bases and J 1 base, with 12 bases left between them. The germline CDR1 and CDR2 sequences are MNHEY and SVGAGI. CDR3 DNA: TGTGCCAGCAGCCTAATTGGGGGGAACACTGAAGCTTTCTTT. As protein: CASSLIGGNTEAFF.